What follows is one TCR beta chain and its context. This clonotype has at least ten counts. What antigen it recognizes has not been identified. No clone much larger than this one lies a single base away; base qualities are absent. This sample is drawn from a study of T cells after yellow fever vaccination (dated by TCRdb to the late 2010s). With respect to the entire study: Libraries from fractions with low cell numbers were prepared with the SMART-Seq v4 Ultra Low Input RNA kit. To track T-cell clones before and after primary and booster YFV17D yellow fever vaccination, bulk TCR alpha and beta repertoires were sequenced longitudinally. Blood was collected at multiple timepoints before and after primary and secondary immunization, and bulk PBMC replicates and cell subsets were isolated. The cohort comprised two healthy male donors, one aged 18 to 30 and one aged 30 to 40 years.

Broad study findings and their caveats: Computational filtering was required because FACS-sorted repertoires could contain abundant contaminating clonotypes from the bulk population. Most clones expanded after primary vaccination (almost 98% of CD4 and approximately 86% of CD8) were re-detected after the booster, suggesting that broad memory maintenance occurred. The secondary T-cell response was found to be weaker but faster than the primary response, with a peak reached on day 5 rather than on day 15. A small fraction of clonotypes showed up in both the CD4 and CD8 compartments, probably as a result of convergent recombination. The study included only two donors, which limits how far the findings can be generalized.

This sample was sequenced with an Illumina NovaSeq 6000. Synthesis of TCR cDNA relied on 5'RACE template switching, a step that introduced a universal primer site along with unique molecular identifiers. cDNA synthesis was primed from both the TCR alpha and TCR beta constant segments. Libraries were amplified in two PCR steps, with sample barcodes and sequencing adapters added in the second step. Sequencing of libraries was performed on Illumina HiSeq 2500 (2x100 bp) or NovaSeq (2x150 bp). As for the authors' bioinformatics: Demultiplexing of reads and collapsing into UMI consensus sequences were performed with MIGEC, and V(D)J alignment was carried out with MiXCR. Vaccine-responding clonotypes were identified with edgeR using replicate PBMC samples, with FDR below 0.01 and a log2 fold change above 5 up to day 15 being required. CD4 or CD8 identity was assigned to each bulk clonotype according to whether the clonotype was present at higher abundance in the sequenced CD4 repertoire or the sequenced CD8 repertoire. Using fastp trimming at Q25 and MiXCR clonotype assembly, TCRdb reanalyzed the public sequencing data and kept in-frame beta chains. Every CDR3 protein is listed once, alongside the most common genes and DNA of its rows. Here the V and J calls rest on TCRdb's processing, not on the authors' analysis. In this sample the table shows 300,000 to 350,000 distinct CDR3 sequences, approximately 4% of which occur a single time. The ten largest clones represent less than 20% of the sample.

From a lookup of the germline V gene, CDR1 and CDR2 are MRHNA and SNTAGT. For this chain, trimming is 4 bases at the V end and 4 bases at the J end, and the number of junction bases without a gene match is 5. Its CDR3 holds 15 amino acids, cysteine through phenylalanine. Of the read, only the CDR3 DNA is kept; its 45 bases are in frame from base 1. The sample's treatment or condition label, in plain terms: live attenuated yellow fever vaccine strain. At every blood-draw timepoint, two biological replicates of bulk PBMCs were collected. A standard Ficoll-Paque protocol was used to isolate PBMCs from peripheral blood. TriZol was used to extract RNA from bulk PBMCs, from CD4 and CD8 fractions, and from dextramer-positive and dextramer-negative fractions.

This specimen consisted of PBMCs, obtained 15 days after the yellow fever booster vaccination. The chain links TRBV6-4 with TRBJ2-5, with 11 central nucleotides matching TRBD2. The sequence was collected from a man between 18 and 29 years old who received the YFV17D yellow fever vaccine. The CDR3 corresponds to CASSVLAGERETQYF. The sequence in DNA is TGTGCCAGCAGTGTACTAGCGGGGGAGCGAGAGACCCAGTACTTC.